The 26 T cell receptor beta chains given below trace back to one sample, sequenced in a study of T cell repertoires in cytomegalovirus infection. TCRdb analysed the reads with MiXCR anew, one entry per CDR3 protein. Of fewer than 550,000 distinct CDR3 sequences listed, about 11% are singletons. Sequencing was carried out using PBMCs. The receptor source for this set is a human donor in good health (CMV status not recorded). Some clones in this sample may be carry-over from other donors' samples.

This clonotype was picked up many times. The chain is built from TRBV7-2 and TRBJ2-3; D unclear. Germline V gene lookup returns CDR1 SGHTA and CDR2 FQGNSA. There are 14 residues in the CDR3. Trimming shortened V by 5 bases and J by 2 bases, and 11 bases separated the two germline ends. CDR3 coding DNA: TGTGCCAGCAGCCCAACGGACGCCACAGATACGCAGTATTTT. It codes for CASSPTDATDTQYF.

The CDR3 reads CASTKFMTRATGELFF. CDR3 DNA: TGTGCCAGCACCAAGTTTATGACTAGAGCCACCGGGGAGCTGTTTTTT. J is TRBJ2-2 and V is TRBV5-6; weak D call: TRBD2 (6 bases). The germline V gene has CDR1 SGHDT and CDR2 YYEEEE. Trimming removed 6 bases at V and 4 bases at J, with 19 bases between. The CDR3 covers 16 residues. Looking up the rest from reference TRBV5-6 and TRBJ2-2 gives the full variable domain: DAGVTQSPTHLIKTRGQQVTLRCSPKSGHDTVSWYQQALGQGPQFIFQYYEEEERQRGNFPDRFSGHQFPNYSSELNVNALLLGDSALYLCASTKFMTRATGELFFGEGSRLTVL.

This clonotype was recorded many times. CDR3 DNA sequence: TGTGCCAGCAGCTTCCGGGACAGGGGAAGTGTGATTTACTACGAGCAGTACTTC. This sequence encodes CASSFRDRGSVIYYEQYF. The J gene is TRBJ2-7, the V gene TRBV7-8; 10 bases match TRBD1. This CDR3 region has 18 residues. CDR1 is SGHVS, CDR2 FQNEAQ, per germline. J lost 3 bases, V lost 3 bases, and 14 bases had no gene match.

In its sample, this clonotype was seen many times. The chain is built from TRBV7-6 and TRBJ1-1; D is unresolved. The CDR3 is 14 residues long. Deletions cut 4 bases from V and 0 bases from J, with 9 bases between. Germline V gene sequence: CDR1 SGHVS, CDR2 FNYEAQ. CDR3 in DNA: TGTGCCAGCAGCTCCCCGACACTGAACACTGAAGCTTTCTTT. Its translation is CASSSPTLNTEAFF.

This clonotype was observed at least ten times. This chain uses TRBV11-2 with TRBJ2-1; possible D gene TRBD1, 5 bases. CDR3 length equals 15 residues. Looked up from germline, CDR1 is SGHAT and CDR2 is FQNNGV. Between the trimmed V and J ends, which lost 10 bases and 2 bases, there was a span of 18 bases. CDR3 coding DNA: TGTGCCATCACAGCATTAGGACATCCCTACAATGAGCAGTTCTTC. Its translation: CAITALGHPYNEQFF.

This clonotype was recorded many times. This chain joins TRBV28 and TRBJ1-4; no reliable D call. Germline CDR1 and CDR2: MDHEN and SYDVKM. The CDR3 spans 11 residues. V was pared by 9 bases and J by 3 bases, with 5 bases between. The CDR3: CASEANEKLFF. CDR3 DNA sequence: TGTGCCAGTGAAGCTAATGAAAAACTGTTTTTT.

This clonotype was detected only once. This may be a read error, as it is one base from a much larger clone. This chain connects TRBV20-1 to TRBJ1-5; 7 bases are shared with TRBD1. The V and J ends lost 0 bases and 2 bases, in that order; junction bases with no gene match: 7. Germline CDR1 reads DFQATT; CDR2 reads SNEGSKA (reference sequence). The length of the CDR3 is 16 residues. CDR3 amino acids: CSARDLGTEGNQPQHF. The CDR3, as DNA: TGCAGTGCTAGAGATCTAGGGACAGAGGGCAATCAGCCCCAGCATTTT.

This clonotype occurred many times. The gene calls are TRBV20-1 and TRBJ1-1; 8 bases map to TRBD1. CDR3 length equals 14 residues. Germline CDR1 is DFQATT and CDR2 is SNEGSKA (reference sequence). Trimming took 3 bases from V and 7 from J; bases not matched to a gene: 10. The CDR3 protein is CSARDPGDRIEAFF. The CDR3 region has the DNA TGCAGTGCTAGGGATCCAGGGGACAGGATTGAAGCTTTCTTT.

This clonotype was seen at least ten times. This rearrangement joins TRBV6-1 to TRBJ2-3, with 11 bases aligning to TRBD2. Germline CDR1 and CDR2: MNHNS and SASEGT. V lost 4 bases, J lost 5 bases, and 11 bases stayed unmatched. The CDR3 contains 17 residues. The CDR3 reads CASSGFSPGLAGDTQYF. CDR3 DNA sequence: TGTGCCAGCAGTGGGTTTTCTCCCGGACTAGCGGGAGATACGCAGTATTTT.

The chain joins TRBV10-3 to TRBJ1-1, with 8 nucleotides matching TRBD1. Germline V CDR1 and CDR2: ENHRY, SYGVKD. J gave up 2 bases and V 5 bases, and 4 bases lay outside the gene matches. The length of the CDR3 is 14 residues. The CDR3 DNA reads as TGTGCCATCAGTCAGGGGGCTGCTAACACTGAAGCTTTCTTT. Translated, it gives CAISQGAANTEAFF.

This clonotype was recorded at least ten times. This chain uses TRBV24-1 with TRBJ2-2, with 11 bases aligning to TRBD1. Germline CDR1 reads KGHDR; CDR2 reads SFDVKD. The CDR3 totals 19 residues. The V segment lost 1 base and the J segment 3 bases; nucleotides outside the gene matches: 9. The CDR3 DNA reads TGTGCCACCAGTGATTTCCAGGACAGGGGGCAGGTAGACACCGGGGAGCTGTTTTTT. This translates into CATSDFQDRGQVDTGELFF.

At least ten counts were recorded for this clonotype. J is TRBJ1-2 and V is TRBV7-3; TRBD1 is a possible D gene (6 bases). The CDR3 has 13 amino acids. The ends were cut back, 3 bases at V and 4 bases at J, with 9 bases in the middle. Germline-derived CDR1 and CDR2 are SGHTA and FQGTGA. This CDR3 is CASSFGGGYGYTF. CDR3 coding DNA: TGTGCCAGCAGCTTCGGAGGGGGCTATGGCTACACCTTC.

This clonotype was recorded a few times. The chain has TRBV24-1 and TRBJ2-1, with TRBD2 matching 12 bases. Looked up from germline, CDR1 is KGHDR and CDR2 is SFDVKD. The junction had 5 bases not matched to a gene; V was cut back by 4 bases and J by 8 bases. The CDR3 sequence is 15 residues long. The CDR3 region has the DNA TGTGCCACCAGTGACTCGACTAGCGGGAGCTATGAGCAGTTCTTC. Translation gives CATSDSTSGSYEQFF.

This clonotype was observed a few times. The rearrangement uses TRBV5-1 and TRBJ2-7, with 11 nucleotides matching TRBD1. CDR1 is SGHRS and CDR2 is YFSETQ in the germline V gene. The CDR3 sequence is 14 residues long. The ends lost 6 bases at V and 3 bases at J; junction bases unmatched: 5. The CDR3 nucleotides are TGCGCCAGCACCTGGGGACAGGGGGACTACGAGCAGTACTTC. It translates to CASTWGQGDYEQYF. Complete variable domain (other parts from reference TRBV5-1 and TRBJ2-7): KAGVTQTPRYLIKTRGQQVTLSCSPISGHRSVSWYQQTPGQGLQFLFEYFSETQRNKGNFPGRFSGRQFSNSRSEMNVSTLELGDSALYLCASTWGQGDYEQYFGPGTRLTVT.

This clonotype was recorded at least ten times. The V and J genes are TRBV12-3 or TRBV12-4 and TRBJ2-3, with D unresolved. This CDR3 is built from 14 residues. V shed 3 bases and J shed 0 bases, with 7 bases lying between them. The CDR3 protein is CASSFLPSTDTQYF. In DNA, the CDR3 is TGTGCCAGCAGTTTCCTTCCTAGCACAGATACGCAGTATTTT.

The chain uses TRBV18 and TRBJ2-5; TRBD1 agrees at 8 bases. CDR1 KGHSH and CDR2 LQKENI come from the germline V gene. The CDR3 runs 15 residues. With 6 bases clipped from V and 4 bases from J, the junction kept 10 bases outside the gene matches. Written as DNA, the CDR3 is TGTGCCAGCTCTCGCGACGGACAGGGTGTAGAGACCCAGTACTTC. Its translation is CASSRDGQGVETQYF.

This clonotype occurred many times. The V and J genes are TRBV11-2 and TRBJ1-1, with D maybe TRBD1 (6 bases). Germline V gene data show CDR1 as SGHAT and CDR2 as FQNNGV. With 3 bases removed from V and 12 bases from J, the gap between germline ends came to 14 bases. The CDR3 spans 12 residues. The CDR3 spells CASSFAGTKTFF. In DNA, the CDR3 is TGTGCCAGCAGCTTCGCCGGGACAAAGACTTTCTTT.

This clonotype came up many times. The V and J genes are TRBV7-9 and TRBJ1-2; tentatively, D is TRBD1 (5 bases). The CDR3 has 13 amino acids. Germline-derived CDR1 and CDR2 are SEHNR and FQNEAQ (reference sequence). The V end was cut by 3 bases, the J end by 8 bases, with 13 bases between. The CDR3 nucleotides are TGTGCCAGCAGCTTGGGGCAGGGCGGCGGCTACACCTTC. It specifies CASSLGQGGGYTF. Drawing the rest from reference TRBV7-9 and TRBJ1-2, the complete variable domain is DTGVSQNPRHKITKRGQNVTFRCDPISEHNRLYWYRQTLGQGPEFLTYFQNEAQLEKSRLLSDRFSAERPKGSFSTLEIQRTEQGDSAMYLCASSLGQGGGYTFGSGTRLTVV.

This clonotype was seen many times. This chain joins TRBV15 and TRBJ2-5; 8 bases are a match to TRBD2. V dropped 10 bases and J dropped 6; count of bases not matched to a gene: 13. Germline loops: CDR1 LNHNV, CDR2 YYDKDF (reference sequence). This CDR3 is 14 amino acids long. In DNA form, the CDR3 reads TGTGCCAGCGGCTCGGGGGGGAATTGGAAGACCCAGTACTTC. Amino acid sequence: CASGSGGNWKTQYF.

This clonotype was seen a handful of times. The V call is TRBV27, the J call TRBJ2-7; D perhaps matches TRBD1 (5 bases). Trimming pared 6 bases from V and 3 bases from J, leaving 21 bases between. Germline V lookup: CDR1 MNHEY, CDR2 SMNVEV (reference sequence). This CDR3 spans 16 amino acids. CDR3 protein: CASSTTLLGADYEQYF. CDR3 in DNA: TGTGCCAGCAGCACCACTCTTTTAGGGGCTGACTACGAGCAGTACTTC.

The chain combines TRBV2 with TRBJ1-3; no clear D gene. Germline V gene data show CDR1 as SNHLY and CDR2 as FYNNEI. The CDR3 has 14 residues. The V and J ends lost 7 bases and 0 bases respectively, with 10 bases between them. The CDR3 DNA sequence: TGTGCCAGCAAGCTGGAGAGCTCTGGAAACACCATATATTTT. It yields the protein CASKLESSGNTIYF.

This clonotype was seen a handful of times. V is TRBV20-1 and J is TRBJ1-2, with D unclear. Looked up from germline, CDR1 is DFQATT and CDR2 is SNEGSKA (reference sequence). Trimming took 5 bases from V and 4 from J, leaving 11 bases between them. The CDR3 has 12 amino acids. CDR3 bases: TGCAGTGCTGTAGGACGAGGCTATGGCTACACCTTC. It is translated as CSAVGRGYGYTF.

This clonotype has at least ten counts. The gene calls are TRBV6-1 and TRBJ1-2; 8 nucleotides line up with TRBD1. The CDR3 is made up of 14 amino acids. Trimming cost V 3 bases and J 7 bases; bases outside gene matches: 7. From germline, CDR1 is MNHNS and CDR2 SASEGT. CDR3 region: CASSDFQGATGYTF. CDR3 nucleotides: TGTGCCAGCAGTGATTTCCAGGGGGCAACTGGCTACACCTTC.

This clonotype has ten or more counts. The chain carries TRBV12-3 or TRBV12-4 and TRBJ2-3; the D is unclear. Between the trimmed V and J ends, which lost 5 bases and 9 bases, there was a span of 9 bases. This CDR3 region has 11 residues. This CDR3 is CASSRAFTQYF. The CDR3 DNA is TGTGCCAGCAGTCGGGCCTTCACGCAGTATTTT.

The rearrangement uses TRBV19 and TRBJ1-4, with 8 bases matching TRBD1. CDR1 and CDR2 from the germline V gene are LNHDA and SQIVND (reference sequence). J was trimmed by 2 bases and V by 3 bases; bases with no gene match: 2. The CDR3 covers 15 residues. The CDR3 region is CASSIRTGTNEKLFF. The CDR3 bases are TGTGCCAGTAGTATCCGGACAGGGACTAATGAAAAACTGTTTTTT.

This clonotype has ten or more counts. The chain has TRBV7-9 and TRBJ2-7; 11 bases are a match to TRBD2. J gave up 8 bases and V 5 bases, and 14 bases lay outside the gene matches. Germline V gene sequence: CDR1 SEHNR, CDR2 FQNEAQ (reference sequence). This CDR3 is built from 16 residues. The CDR3 loop reads CASSRPGGSGRAQQYF. CDR3 bases: TGTGCCAGCAGCCGCCCCGGGGGTAGCGGGAGGGCACAGCAGTACTTC.